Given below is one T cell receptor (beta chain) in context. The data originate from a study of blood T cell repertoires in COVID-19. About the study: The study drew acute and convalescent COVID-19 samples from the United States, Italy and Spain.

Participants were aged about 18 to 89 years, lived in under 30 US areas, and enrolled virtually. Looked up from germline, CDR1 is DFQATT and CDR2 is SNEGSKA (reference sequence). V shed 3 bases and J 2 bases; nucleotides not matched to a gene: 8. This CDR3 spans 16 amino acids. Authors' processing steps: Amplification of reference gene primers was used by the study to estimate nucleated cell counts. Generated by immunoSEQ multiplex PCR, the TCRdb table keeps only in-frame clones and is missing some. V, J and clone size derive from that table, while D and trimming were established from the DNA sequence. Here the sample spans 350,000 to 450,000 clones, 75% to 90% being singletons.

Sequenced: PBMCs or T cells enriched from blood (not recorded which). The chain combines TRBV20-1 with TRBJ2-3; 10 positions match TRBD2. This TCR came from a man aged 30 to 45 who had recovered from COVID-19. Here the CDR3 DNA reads TGCAGTGCTAGTCGCCCCGGACTAGCGGTCACAGATACGCAGTATTTT. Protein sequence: CSASRPGLAVTDTQYF.